This T cell receptor (beta chain) comes out of a study of blood T cell repertoires in COVID-19. Overall study context: The United States, Italy and Spain supplied acute and convalescent COVID-19 samples.

Generated by immunoSEQ multiplex PCR, the TCRdb table keeps only in-frame clones and is missing some. The sample includes about 160,000 clones, about 90% of them seen just once. The CDR3 is 14 amino acids. The V end was cut by 0 bases, the J end by 7 bases, with 10 bases between. Germline V gene data show CDR1 as SEHNR and CDR2 as FQNEAQ (reference sequence). Sample: peripheral blood. The chain recombines TRBV7-9 with TRBJ2-1; D may be TRBD1 (5 bases). The receptor comes from a man aged 25 to 40 with COVID-19, enrolled during active disease. The CDR3 region has the DNA TGTGCCAGCAGCTTAGCGAATGGGGCAAATGAGCAGTTCTTC. This translates into CASSLANGANEQFF.